Here is one T cell receptor beta chain with its context. Its specificity is not known. This may arise from a read error, as a much more abundant clone is one base away. The CDR3 ends on some other residue instead of the conserved phenylalanine or tryptophan, so this is likely a read error. This entry comes from a study of blood T cells in healthy people across ages. Findings and limits, study-wide: Correlation between TCR beta diversity and naive T cell percentage was strong. Investigators viewed diversity estimates from one million T cells as underestimates, the study reported.

Primers used in a second PCR of roughly 6 to 11 cycles were a sample-barcoded 5' primer and a J-beta primer mix. MiXCR was run by TCRdb on the 5' RACE reads, yielding one entry per CDR3 protein. The sample contains 850,000 or so distinct CDR3 sequences, roughly 26% of which appear only once. The sequenced material came from blood. The clonotype was recovered from an elderly woman in good health.

CDR3 loop: CASSHAGTSNNEQFV. The CDR3 DNA sequence: TGCGCCAGCAGCCACGCCGGGACTAGCAACAATGAGCAGTTCGTC. This rearrangement joins TRBV5-1 to TRBJ2-1; 9 bases agree with TRBD2. The CDR3 totals 15 residues. The germline V gene has CDR1 SGHRS and CDR2 YFSETQ. The junction had 7 bases not matched to a gene; V was cut back by 4 bases and J by 5 bases.